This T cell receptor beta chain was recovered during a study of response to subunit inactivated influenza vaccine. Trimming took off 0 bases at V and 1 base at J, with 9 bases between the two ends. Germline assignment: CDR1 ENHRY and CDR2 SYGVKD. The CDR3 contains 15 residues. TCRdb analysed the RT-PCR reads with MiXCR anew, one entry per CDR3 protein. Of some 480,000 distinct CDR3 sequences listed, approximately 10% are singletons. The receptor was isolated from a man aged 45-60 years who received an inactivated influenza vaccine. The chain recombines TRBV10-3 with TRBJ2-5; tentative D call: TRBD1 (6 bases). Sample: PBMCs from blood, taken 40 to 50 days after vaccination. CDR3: CAISESRQVQETQYF. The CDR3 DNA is TGTGCCATCAGTGAGTCGCGACAGGTCCAAGAGACCCAGTACTTC.